The sample holds many counts of the clone carrying this T cell receptor (beta chain). The antigen remains undetermined. Time point: patch test 1, 2 weeks after DPC sensitization. Treatment indicated: therapeutic diphenylcyclopropenone sensitization with weekly scalp DPC. Before extraction, the whole blood was not fractionated, and total RNA was taken from it. This specimen comes from a study of human T cells and chemical hapten exposure. Study background: Patch tests applied 0.01% DPC to the upper back, read at 6 days. Study outcomes and limitations: The number of TCRs above 1 in 1000 frequency did not change after DPC sensitization.

The CDR3 has 16 amino acids. Germline V gene sequence: CDR1 MDHEN, CDR2 SYDVKM. The V and J ends lost 3 bases and 2 bases respectively, with 17 bases between them. Individual cDNA molecules in this library carried unique molecular identifiers. TCRdb re-derived calls from the RACE reads in MiXCR, one entry per CDR3 protein. The sample has around 380,000 distinct CDR3 sequences, around 4.8% seen once. V usage is TRBV28 and J usage is TRBJ2-7; possibly TRBD1 for D (6 bases). The starting material was whole blood, obtained in connection with sensitization to the hapten diphenylcyclopropenone (DPC). The clonotype comes from a woman aged 45-59 years with alopecia areata. Some clones in this sample may be carry-over from other donors' samples. The CDR3 sequence: CASSLGFSTGPYEQYF. In DNA, the CDR3 is TGTGCCAGCAGTTTGGGTTTCTCGACAGGCCCCTACGAGCAGTACTTC.